These 26 T cell receptor beta chains share one sample of origin, sequenced in a study of identical twins. TCRdb ran MiXCR on the 5' RACE reads and lists one entry per CDR3 protein. The table lists 650,000 to 800,000 distinct CDR3 sequences, roughly 8% of them singletons. These data also featured in a second study, about yellow fever vaccine responses in identical twins.

Sequenced input: PBMCs. All receptors come from a young woman in good health.

This clonotype was seen a few times. The V gene is TRBV5-6, the J gene TRBJ2-2; D perhaps matches TRBD2 (5 bases). The CDR3 has 15 residues. The ends were cut back, 5 bases at V and 5 bases at J, with 16 bases in the middle. Germline V gene sequence: CDR1 SGHDT, CDR2 YYEEEE. The CDR3 loop reads CASSKGSWDTGELFF. CDR3 sequence (DNA): TGTGCCAGCAGTAAAGGGAGCTGGGATACCGGGGAGCTGTTTTTT.

This clonotype has at least ten counts. The genes are TRBV7-2 and TRBJ2-7, with TRBD2 identical over 11 bases. The germline CDR1 and CDR2 sequences are SGHTA and FQGNSA. There are 15 residues in the CDR3. Losses at the gene ends were 5 bases for V and 3 bases for J; bases not matched to a gene: 6. This CDR3 is CASSPLLAGVYEQYF. The CDR3 DNA reads TGTGCCAGCAGCCCGTTACTAGCGGGAGTCTACGAGCAGTACTTC.

This clonotype was detected only a few times. The V gene is TRBV20-1, the J gene TRBJ2-2; TRBD2 matches at 10 bases. The V and J ends lost 5 bases and 5 bases, in that order; junction bases with no gene match: 11. Per the germline V gene, CDR1 is DFQATT and CDR2 is SNEGSKA (reference sequence). CDR3 length: 16 residues. CDR3 DNA: TGCAGTGCTCATAGCGGGAGGACCAGAACTACCGGGGAGCTGTTTTTT. Translation: CSAHSGRTRTTGELFF.

This clonotype occurred many times. This rearrangement joins TRBV7-8 to TRBJ2-7; D call uncertain. The V end was cut by 3 bases, the J end by 4 bases, with 7 bases between. CDR3 size: 12 residues. Germline values: CDR1 SGHVS, CDR2 FQNEAQ. This CDR3 is CASSFSRYEQYF. DNA for the CDR3: TGTGCCAGCAGCTTTTCCCGTTACGAGCAGTACTTC.

The sample holds a few counts of this clonotype. The chain uses TRBV20-1 and TRBJ1-5; no clear D gene. V dropped 3 bases and J dropped 6 bases, with 9 bases sitting between them. This CDR3 has 12 residues. Germline loops: CDR1 DFQATT, CDR2 SNEGSKA (reference sequence). The CDR3 region has the DNA TGCAGTGCTAGGGACTCGGTTCAGCCCCAGCATTTT. Translated: CSARDSVQPQHF.

This clonotype was detected many times. The chain has TRBV5-1 and TRBJ2-7, with 7 bases identical to TRBD2. CDR1 and CDR2 from the germline V gene are SGHRS and YFSETQ. J gave up 1 base and V 4 bases, and 5 bases lay outside the gene matches. This CDR3 region has 14 residues. CDR3 nucleotide sequence: TGCGCCAGCAGCGTCACTAGCGCGTCCTACGAGCAGTACTTC. This translates into CASSVTSASYEQYF.

Note on this clonotype: Its ends do not fully match the called genes, so a read error is possible. The V call is TRBV10-3, the J call TRBJ1-1; unclear D gene. Germline CDR1 ENHRY, CDR2 SYGVKD. This CDR3 contains 13 residues. The CDR3 nucleotides are TGTGCCATCAGGATAACCGGGAACGCTGAAGCTTTCTTT. Protein sequence: CAIRITGNAEAFF.

The J gene is TRBJ2-1, the V gene TRBV7-2; D is unclear. This CDR3 has 14 residues. Germline loops: CDR1 SGHTA, CDR2 FQGNSA. Trimming pared 2 bases from V and 9 bases from J, leaving 14 bases between. CDR3 amino acids: CASSLRILDGEQFF. The CDR3 coding sequence is TGTGCCAGCAGCTTAAGGATCCTCGACGGTGAGCAGTTCTTC.

The J gene is TRBJ1-1, the V gene TRBV20-1; the match to TRBD1 covers 10 bases. The CDR3 length is 15 residues. V gave up 0 bases and J gave up 11 bases; unmatched junction bases: 12. Germline CDR1 is DFQATT and CDR2 is SNEGSKA (reference sequence). CDR3 nucleotides: TGCAGTGCTAGAGACCTAACCTCAGACAGGGGGCTGGCTTTCTTT. Its translation: CSARDLTSDRGLAFF.

This clonotype came up many times. The gene calls are TRBV3-1 and TRBJ2-5; a possible D gene is TRBD1 (6 bases). Germline assignment: CDR1 LGHDT and CDR2 YNNKEL (reference sequence). The CDR3 runs to 12 residues. With 1 base removed from V and 10 bases from J, the gap between germline ends came to 10 bases. The CDR3 DNA follows: TGTGCCAGCAGCCAAGGTCGGGACATCCAGTACTTC. Its translation: CASSQGRDIQYF.

About this clonotype itself: A much larger clone is a single base away; this may be a read error. V usage is TRBV12-3 or TRBV12-4 and J usage is TRBJ2-5; D is tentatively TRBD1 or TRBD2 (5 bases each). There are 12 residues in the CDR3. The chain's CDR3 is CASSPLVGTQCF. Here the CDR3 DNA reads TGTGCCAGCAGTCCATTGGTGGGGACCCAGTGCTTC.

The V call is TRBV7-9, the J call TRBJ2-4; D is perhaps TRBD2 (6 bases). Trimming pared 5 bases from V and 0 bases from J, leaving 17 bases between. There are 17 residues in the CDR3. Germline V gene data show CDR1 as SEHNR and CDR2 as FQNEAQ (reference sequence). The CDR3 region is CASSPWGVSLAKNIQYF. In DNA form, the CDR3 reads TGTGCCAGCAGCCCATGGGGGGTGTCCCTAGCCAAAAACATTCAGTACTTC.

This clonotype was seen a few times. The gene calls are TRBV15 and TRBJ2-1; TRBD2 aligns across 11 bases. Losses at the gene ends were 0 bases for V and 6 bases for J; bases not matched to a gene: 16. CDR1 and CDR2 (germline): LNHNV, YYDKDF (reference sequence). This CDR3 contains 20 residues. CDR3 sequence (DNA): TGTGCCACCAGCAGAGATCGGGCAGGGGTTTTTGGACTAGCGGGCAATGAGCAGTTCTTC. Translating gives CATSRDRAGVFGLAGNEQFF.

The chain couples TRBV2 to TRBJ2-5, with TRBD2 as a possible D gene (5 bases). V was pared by 4 bases and J by 2 bases, with 14 bases between. Germline CDR1 reads SNHLY; CDR2 reads FYNNEI. CDR3 length: 15 residues. The CDR3 protein is CASSAPWTQQETQYF. The DNA of the CDR3 is TGTGCCAGCAGTGCCCCCTGGACTCAACAAGAGACCCAGTACTTC.

The sample holds many counts of this clonotype. V gene TRBV5-1 combines with J gene TRBJ2-2; D remains unclear. The CDR3 sequence is 16 residues long. Germline CDR1 is SGHRS and CDR2 is YFSETQ. V was shortened by 4 bases and J by 0 bases, with 13 bases between the two germline ends. Written as DNA, the CDR3 is TGCGCCAGCAGCATTGGGTGGGTCCCGAACACCGGGGAGCTGTTTTTT. Protein product: CASSIGWVPNTGELFF.

This clonotype appeared a few times. The rearrangement uses TRBV12-3 or TRBV12-4 and TRBJ2-1; D tentatively reads TRBD1 or TRBD2 (7 bases each). CDR3 length: 13 residues. Trimming took off 6 bases at V and 8 bases at J, with 14 bases between the two ends. CDR3 in DNA: TGTGCCAGCAGCACGTCAGGGGGGGATGAGCAGTTCTTC. Residues: CASSTSGGDEQFF.

This clonotype has at least ten counts. The chain recombines TRBV7-2 with TRBJ2-3, with TRBD1 as a possible D gene (5 bases). V lost 5 bases to trimming and J lost 4 bases, with 10 bases between them. Germline CDR1 SGHTA, CDR2 FQGNSA. The CDR3 totals 13 residues. The CDR3 nucleotides are TGTGCCAGCAGCGTTCAGGGATCAGATACGCAGTATTTT. Its translation is CASSVQGSDTQYF.

In its sample, this clonotype was seen a few times. As DNA, the CDR3 is TGTGCCAGCAGTTTGACGGGACTAGCGGGGGGCGAGGAGACCCAGTACTTC. Residues: CASSLTGLAGGEETQYF. The chain links TRBV6-5 to TRBJ2-5; 15 nucleotides line up with TRBD2. J gave up 5 bases and V 4 bases, and 8 bases lay outside the gene matches. The CDR3 is 17 residues long. Germline CDR1 MNHEY, CDR2 SVGAGI.

This clonotype was seen a few times. The V and J genes are TRBV11-2 and TRBJ2-3, with D possibly matching TRBD1 (7 bases). V lost 5 bases and J lost 6, with 15 bases in between. This CDR3 contains 14 residues. Germline V lookup: CDR1 SGHAT, CDR2 FQNNGV. This CDR3 is CASSPRQGGDTQYF. The CDR3, as DNA: TGTGCCAGCAGCCCAAGGCAGGGGGGCGATACGCAGTATTTT. The entire variable domain, with the rest obtained from reference TRBV11-2 and TRBJ2-3, is as follows: EAGVAQSPRYKIIEKRQSVAFWCNPISGHATLYWYQQILGQGPKLLIQFQNNGVVDDSQLPKDRFSAERLKGVDSTLKIQPAKLEDSAVYLCASSPRQGGDTQYFGPGTRLTVL.

Only a few counts were recorded for this clonotype. The gene calls are TRBV29-1 and TRBJ2-1, with 7 bases aligning to TRBD2. Germline V gives CDR1 SQVTM, CDR2 ANQGSEA. The CDR3 contains 15 residues. J was trimmed by 2 bases and V by 3 bases; bases with no gene match: 7. This CDR3 reads CSVDLSSGAYNEQFF. The CDR3 nucleotides are TGCAGCGTTGACCTATCTAGCGGCGCCTACAATGAGCAGTTCTTC.

This clonotype was counted a few times. The chain links TRBV6-2 or TRBV6-3 to TRBJ1-1; no definite D call. The V end lost 7 bases, the J end lost 2 bases, and 11 bases lay between the germline ends. The CDR3 totals 13 residues. Germline CDR1 is MNHEY and CDR2 is SVGEGT. The CDR3 protein is CASKPGINTEAFF. The CDR3 nucleotides read TGTGCCAGCAAACCCGGGATTAACACTGAAGCTTTCTTT.

The gene calls are TRBV12-3 or TRBV12-4 and TRBJ1-5; a possible D gene is TRBD1 (5 bases). The CDR3 covers 15 residues. V was trimmed by 5 bases and J by 7 bases, leaving 18 bases between them. In nucleotides, the CDR3 is TGTGCCAGCAGTCTCCTCGGAAGGGGCGGGCAGCCCCAGCATTTT. This codes for CASSLLGRGGQPQHF.

The J gene is TRBJ2-7, the V gene TRBV6-2 or TRBV6-3; tentative D call: TRBD2 (5 bases). CDR1 is MNHEY and CDR2 is SVGEGT in the germline V gene. Between the trimmed V and J ends, which lost 0 bases and 0 bases, there was a span of 15 bases. CDR3 length: 17 residues. The CDR3 DNA reads as TGTGCCAGCAGTTACTCAATCCAGAGGGTAAACTCCTACGAGCAGTACTTC. Protein: CASSYSIQRVNSYEQYF.

This clonotype has a handful of counts. The V call is TRBV14, the J call TRBJ2-1; possibly TRBD2 for D (6 bases). The CDR3 contains 16 residues. The V gene's germline CDR1 is SGHDN and CDR2 FVKESK. The V end lost 0 bases, the J end lost 5 bases, and 14 bases lay between the germline ends. The CDR3 loop reads CASSQDGGTEHNEQFF. CDR3 in DNA: TGTGCCAGCAGCCAAGATGGCGGGACGGAACACAATGAGCAGTTCTTC.

The V and J genes are TRBV4-3 and TRBJ2-1, with 11 nucleotides matching TRBD2. From germline, CDR1 is LGHNA and CDR2 YSLEER. CDR3 size: 15 residues. J gave up 5 bases and V 4 bases, and 4 bases lay outside the gene matches. CDR3 in amino acids: CASSPPGLADNEQFF. CDR3 DNA: TGCGCCAGCAGCCCGCCGGGACTAGCGGACAATGAGCAGTTCTTC.

Ten or more counts support this clonotype. The V call is TRBV4-3, the J call TRBJ2-1; 9 positions match TRBD2. V dropped 0 bases and J dropped 8; count of bases not matched to a gene: 8. CDR3 size: 16 residues. CDR1 and CDR2 from the germline V gene are LGHNA and YSLEER. The CDR3 sequence is CASSQDQGSGSDEQFF. CDR3 DNA sequence: TGCGCCAGCAGCCAAGATCAAGGTAGCGGGAGTGATGAGCAGTTCTTC.